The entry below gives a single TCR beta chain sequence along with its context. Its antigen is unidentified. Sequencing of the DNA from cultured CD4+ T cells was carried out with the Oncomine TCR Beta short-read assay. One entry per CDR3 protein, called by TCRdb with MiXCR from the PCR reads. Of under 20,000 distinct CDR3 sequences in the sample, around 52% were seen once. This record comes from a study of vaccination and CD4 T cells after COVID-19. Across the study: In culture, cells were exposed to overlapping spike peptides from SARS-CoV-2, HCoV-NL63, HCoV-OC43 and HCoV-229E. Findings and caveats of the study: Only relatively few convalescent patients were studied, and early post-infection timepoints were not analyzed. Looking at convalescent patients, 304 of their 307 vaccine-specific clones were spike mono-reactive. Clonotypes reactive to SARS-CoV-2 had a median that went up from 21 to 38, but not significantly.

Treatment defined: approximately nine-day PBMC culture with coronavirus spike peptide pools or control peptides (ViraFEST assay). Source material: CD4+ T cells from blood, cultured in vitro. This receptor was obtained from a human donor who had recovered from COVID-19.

DNA for the CDR3: TGCGCCAGCAGCTCCGGGACCCAGAACACTGAAGCTTTCTTT. This encodes CASSSGTQNTEAFF. The chain joins TRBV5-1 to TRBJ1-1, with a possible D match to TRBD1 (5 bases). This CDR3 is 14 amino acids long. The V end lost 3 bases, the J end lost 1 base, and 10 bases lay between the germline ends. Germline V gives CDR1 SGHRS, CDR2 YFSETQ. Combining the CDR3 with reference TRBV5-1 and TRBJ1-1 gives the whole variable domain KAGVTQTPRYLIKTRGQQVTLSCSPISGHRSVSWYQQTPGQGLQFLFEYFSETQRNKGNFPGRFSGRQFSNSRSEMNVSTLELGDSALYLCASSSGTQNTEAFFGQGTRLTVV.